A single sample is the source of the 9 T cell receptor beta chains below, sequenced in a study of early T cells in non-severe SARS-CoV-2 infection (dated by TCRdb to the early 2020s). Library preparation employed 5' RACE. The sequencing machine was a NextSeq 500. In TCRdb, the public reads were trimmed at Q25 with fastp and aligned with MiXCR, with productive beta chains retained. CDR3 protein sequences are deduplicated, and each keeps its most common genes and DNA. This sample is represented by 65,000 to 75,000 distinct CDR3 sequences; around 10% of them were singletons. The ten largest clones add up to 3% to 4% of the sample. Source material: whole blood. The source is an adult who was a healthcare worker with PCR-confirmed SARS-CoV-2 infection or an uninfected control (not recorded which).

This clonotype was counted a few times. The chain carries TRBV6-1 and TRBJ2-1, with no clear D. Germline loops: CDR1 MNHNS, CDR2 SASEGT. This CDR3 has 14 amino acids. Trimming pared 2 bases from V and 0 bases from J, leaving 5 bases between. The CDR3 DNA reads TGTGCCAGCAGTGAACTTATCTCCTACAATGAGCAGTTCTTC. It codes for CASSELISYNEQFF.

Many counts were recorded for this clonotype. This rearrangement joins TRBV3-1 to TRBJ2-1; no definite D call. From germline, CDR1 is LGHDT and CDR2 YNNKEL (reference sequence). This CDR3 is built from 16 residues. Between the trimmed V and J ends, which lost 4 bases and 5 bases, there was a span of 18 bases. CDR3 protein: CASSPQTFYWDNEQFF. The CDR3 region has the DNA TGTGCCAGCAGCCCTCAGACCTTTTACTGGGACAATGAGCAGTTCTTC.

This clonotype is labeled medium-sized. The CDR3 loop is CATSEREAGVRDTQYF. The CDR3 coding sequence is TGTGCCACCAGCGAGAGAGAAGCGGGAGTGCGCGATACGCAGTATTTT. The rearrangement uses TRBV24-1 and TRBJ2-3; TRBD2 matches at 8 bases. This CDR3 spans 16 amino acids. J was trimmed by 6 bases and V by 7 bases; bases with no gene match: 14. Germline-derived CDR1 and CDR2 are KGHDR and SFDVKD.

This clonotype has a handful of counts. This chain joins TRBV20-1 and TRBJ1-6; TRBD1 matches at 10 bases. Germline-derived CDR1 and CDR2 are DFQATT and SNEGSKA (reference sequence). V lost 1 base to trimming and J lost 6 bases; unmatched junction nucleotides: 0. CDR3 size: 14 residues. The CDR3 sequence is CSARGDRGNSPLHF. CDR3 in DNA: TGCAGTGCTAGAGGGGACAGGGGTAATTCACCCCTCCACTTT.

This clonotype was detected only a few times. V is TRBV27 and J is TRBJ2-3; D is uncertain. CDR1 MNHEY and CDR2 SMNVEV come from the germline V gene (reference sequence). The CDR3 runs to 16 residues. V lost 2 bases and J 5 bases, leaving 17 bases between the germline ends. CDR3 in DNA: TGTGCCAGCAGTTTAACTGCAAGCGTCTTTCAAGATACGCAGTATTTT. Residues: CASSLTASVFQDTQYF.

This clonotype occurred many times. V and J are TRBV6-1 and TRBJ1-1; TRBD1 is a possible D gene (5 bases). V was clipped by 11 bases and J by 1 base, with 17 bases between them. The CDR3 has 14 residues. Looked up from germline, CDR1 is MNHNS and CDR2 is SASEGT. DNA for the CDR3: TGTGCCGGCTCGTCAGGGTTCGAGAACACTGAAGCTTTCTTT. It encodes CAGSSGFENTEAFF.

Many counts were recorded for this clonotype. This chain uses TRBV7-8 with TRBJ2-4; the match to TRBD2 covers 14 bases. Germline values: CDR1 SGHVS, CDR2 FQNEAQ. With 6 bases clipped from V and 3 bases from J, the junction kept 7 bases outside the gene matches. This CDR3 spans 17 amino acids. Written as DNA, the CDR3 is TGTGCCAGCAGTTACGGACTAGCGGGAGGAGACAAAAACATTCAGTACTTC. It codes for CASSYGLAGGDKNIQYF.

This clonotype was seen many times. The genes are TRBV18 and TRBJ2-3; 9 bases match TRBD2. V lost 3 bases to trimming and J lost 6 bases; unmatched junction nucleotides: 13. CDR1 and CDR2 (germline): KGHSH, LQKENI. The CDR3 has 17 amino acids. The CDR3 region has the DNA TGTGCCAGCTCACCCCTCGGAAGAGCGGGAGGCAGGGATACGCAGTATTTT. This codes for CASSPLGRAGGRDTQYF.

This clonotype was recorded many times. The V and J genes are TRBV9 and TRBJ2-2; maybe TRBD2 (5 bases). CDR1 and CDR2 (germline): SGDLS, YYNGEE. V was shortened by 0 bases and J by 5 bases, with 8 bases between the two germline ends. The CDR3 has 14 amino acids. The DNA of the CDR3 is TGTGCCAGCAGCGTAGGATCGGGGACCGGGGAGCTGTTTTTT. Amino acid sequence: CASSVGSGTGELFF.